This T cell receptor beta chain comes out of a study of shared clonotypes between healthy human individuals. Whole-study results and caveats: Relative to their counterparts shared across all four donors, non-shared clonotypes exhibited diminished generation probabilities. On the whole, naive subsets had larger estimated richness than memory subsets had.

It was approximately 0.2 ug DNA, about 30,000 T cell genomes, that sorted-subset replicate PCRs used. Clones were read by immunoSEQ multiplex PCR, and TCRdb kept only the in-frame ones, dropping some. Of roughly 2.5 million clones listed, around nine tenths were seen once; the top ten hold around 0.15%. The split of CD4+ cells yielded CD45RA+ naive and CD45RA-negative memory subsets. V was cut by 7 bases and J by 4 bases, with 18 bases left in between. Germline loops: CDR1 LNHDA, CDR2 SQIVND (reference sequence). The CDR3 is 15 residues long. As regards this clone: Its antigen is not known.

V is TRBV19 and J is TRBJ2-3, with a possible D match to TRBD2 (6 bases). The clonotype was recovered from a man between 18 and 35 years old in good health. The sample taken for sequencing was naive CD4+ T cells sorted from blood. Subset specified: CD45RA+ positively selected. The CDR3 region has the DNA TGTGCCAGTACCACTAGCTGGGGAGCCCCAGATACGCAGTATTTT. Amino acid sequence: CASTTSWGAPDTQYF.